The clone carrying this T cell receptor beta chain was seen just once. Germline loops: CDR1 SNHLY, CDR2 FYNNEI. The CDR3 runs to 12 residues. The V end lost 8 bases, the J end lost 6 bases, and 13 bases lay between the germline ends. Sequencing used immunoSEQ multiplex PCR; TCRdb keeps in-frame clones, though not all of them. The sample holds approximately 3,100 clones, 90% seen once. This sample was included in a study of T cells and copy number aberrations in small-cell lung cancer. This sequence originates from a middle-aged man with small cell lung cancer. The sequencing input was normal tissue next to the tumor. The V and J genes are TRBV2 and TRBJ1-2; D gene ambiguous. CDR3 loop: CASWAEDHGYTF. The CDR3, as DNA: TGTGCCAGCTGGGCCGAGGATCATGGCTACACCTTC.